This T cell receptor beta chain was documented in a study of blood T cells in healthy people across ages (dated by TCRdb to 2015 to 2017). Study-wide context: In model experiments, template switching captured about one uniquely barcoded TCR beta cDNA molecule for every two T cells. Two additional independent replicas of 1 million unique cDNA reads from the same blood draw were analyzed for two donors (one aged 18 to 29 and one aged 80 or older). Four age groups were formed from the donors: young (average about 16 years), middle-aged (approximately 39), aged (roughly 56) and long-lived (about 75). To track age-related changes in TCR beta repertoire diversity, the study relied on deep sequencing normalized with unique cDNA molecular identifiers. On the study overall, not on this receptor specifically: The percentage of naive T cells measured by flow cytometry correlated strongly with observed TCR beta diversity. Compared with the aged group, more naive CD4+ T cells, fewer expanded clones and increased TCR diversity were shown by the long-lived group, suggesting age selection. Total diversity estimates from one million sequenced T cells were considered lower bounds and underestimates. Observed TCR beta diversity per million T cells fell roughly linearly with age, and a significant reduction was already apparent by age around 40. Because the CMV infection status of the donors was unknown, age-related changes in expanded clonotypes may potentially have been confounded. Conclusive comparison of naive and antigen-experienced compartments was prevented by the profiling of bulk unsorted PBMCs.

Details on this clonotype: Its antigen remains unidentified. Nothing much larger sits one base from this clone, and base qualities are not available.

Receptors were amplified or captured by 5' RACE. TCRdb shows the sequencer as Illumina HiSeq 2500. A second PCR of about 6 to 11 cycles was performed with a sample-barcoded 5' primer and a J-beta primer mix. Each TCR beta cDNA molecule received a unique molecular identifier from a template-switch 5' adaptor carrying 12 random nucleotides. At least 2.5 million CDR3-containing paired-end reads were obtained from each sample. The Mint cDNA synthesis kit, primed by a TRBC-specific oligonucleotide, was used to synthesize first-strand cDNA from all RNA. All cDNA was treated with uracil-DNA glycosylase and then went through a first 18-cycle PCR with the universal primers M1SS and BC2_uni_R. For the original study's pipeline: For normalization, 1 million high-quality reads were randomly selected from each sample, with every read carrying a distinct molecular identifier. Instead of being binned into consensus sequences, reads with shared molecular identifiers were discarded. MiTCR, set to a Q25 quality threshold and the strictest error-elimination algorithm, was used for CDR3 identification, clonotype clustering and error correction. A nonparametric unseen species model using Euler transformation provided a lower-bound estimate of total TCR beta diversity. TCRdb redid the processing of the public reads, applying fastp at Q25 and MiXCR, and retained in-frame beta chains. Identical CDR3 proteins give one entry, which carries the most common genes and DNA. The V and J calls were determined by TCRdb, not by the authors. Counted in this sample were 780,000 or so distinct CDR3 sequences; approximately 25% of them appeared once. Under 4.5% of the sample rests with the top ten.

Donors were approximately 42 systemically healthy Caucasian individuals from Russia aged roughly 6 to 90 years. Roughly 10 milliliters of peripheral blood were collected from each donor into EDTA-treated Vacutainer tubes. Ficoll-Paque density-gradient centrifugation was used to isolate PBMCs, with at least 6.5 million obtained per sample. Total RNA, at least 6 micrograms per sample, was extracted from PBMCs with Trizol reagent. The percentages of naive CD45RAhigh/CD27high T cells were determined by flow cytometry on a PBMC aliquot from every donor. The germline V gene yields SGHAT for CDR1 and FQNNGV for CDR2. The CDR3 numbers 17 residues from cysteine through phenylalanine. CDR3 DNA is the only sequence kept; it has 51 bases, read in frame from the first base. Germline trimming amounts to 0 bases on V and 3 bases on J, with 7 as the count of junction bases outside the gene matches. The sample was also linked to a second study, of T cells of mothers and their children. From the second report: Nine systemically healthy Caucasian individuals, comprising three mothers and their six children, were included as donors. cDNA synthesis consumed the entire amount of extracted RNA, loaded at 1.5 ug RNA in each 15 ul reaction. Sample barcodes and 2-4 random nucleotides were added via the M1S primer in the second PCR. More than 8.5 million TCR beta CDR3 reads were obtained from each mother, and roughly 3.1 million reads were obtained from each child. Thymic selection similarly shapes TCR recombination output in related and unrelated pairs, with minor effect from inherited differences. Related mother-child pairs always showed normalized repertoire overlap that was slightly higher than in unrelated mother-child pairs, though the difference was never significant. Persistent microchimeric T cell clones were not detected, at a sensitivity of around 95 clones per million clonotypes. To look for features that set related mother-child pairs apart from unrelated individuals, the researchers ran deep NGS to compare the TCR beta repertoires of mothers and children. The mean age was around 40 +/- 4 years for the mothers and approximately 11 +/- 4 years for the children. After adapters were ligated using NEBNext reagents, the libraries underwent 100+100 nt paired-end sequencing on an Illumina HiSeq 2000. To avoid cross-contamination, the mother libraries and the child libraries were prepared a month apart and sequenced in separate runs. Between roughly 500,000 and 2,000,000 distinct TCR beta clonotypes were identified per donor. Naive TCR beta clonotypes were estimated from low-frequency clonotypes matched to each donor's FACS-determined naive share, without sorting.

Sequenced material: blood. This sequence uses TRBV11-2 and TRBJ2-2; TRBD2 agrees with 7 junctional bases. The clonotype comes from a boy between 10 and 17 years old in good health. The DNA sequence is TGTGCCAGCAGCTTAGATCGCAGGGCGGGGGACACCGGGGAGCTGTTTTTT. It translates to CASSLDRRAGDTGELFF.